The clone carrying this T cell receptor (beta chain) was counted many times. Its antigen is not identified. This entry belongs to a study of T-cell reconstitution after alpha-beta-depleted transplantation in children. The study's findings and limits: The main origin of T-cell counts and diversity one year after transplant was newly produced T cells. Reportedly, alpha-beta T cells present about two months post-transplant originated from several hundred expanded clones of graft origin. From surviving recipient T cells and thymic progenitors came the high day-60 TCRbeta diversity observed in some patients.

Trimming removed 4 bases at V and 4 bases at J, with 7 bases between. The germline V gene has CDR1 LNHDA and CDR2 SQIVND (reference sequence). The CDR3 contains 12 residues. Researchers prepared the TCRbeta library using unique molecular identifiers, the study reports. TCRdb passed the PCR reads through MiXCR, listing each CDR3 protein once. The table lists roughly 300,000 distinct CDR3 sequences, under 14% of them singletons. The sequenced sample was peripheral blood, obtained 180 days after TCRalphabeta/CD19-depleted stem cell transplant. V is TRBV19 and J is TRBJ1-1; D might be TRBD1 (6 bases). This sequence was found in a male patient aged 2-15 years who had a stem cell transplant for chronic granulomatous disease, so the T cells may come from the graft donor. DNA for the CDR3: TGTGCCAGTAGTACACAGGGCACTGAAGCTTTCTTT. Protein sequence: CASSTQGTEAFF.